These 21 T cell receptor beta chains share one sample of origin, sequenced in a study of blood T cell repertoires in COVID-19. The method was immunoSEQ multiplex PCR; TCRdb's version includes in-frame clones alone and lacks a portion of them. In the table there are 150,000 to 200,000 clones, about 82% of which are singletons. The sample taken for sequencing was peripheral blood. These receptors were obtained from a woman in her twenties or thirties with acute or convalescent COVID-19.

The chain combines TRBV6-2 or TRBV6-3 with TRBJ2-7, with 9 nucleotides matching TRBD2. Germline CDR1 and CDR2: MNHEY and SVGEGT. The CDR3 runs 17 residues. V was pared by 4 bases and J by 1 base, with 11 bases of the junction left unmatched. The DNA for the CDR3 is TGTGCCAGCAGTTTCAACCCAAGACTAGCGGATTCCTACGAGCAGTACTTC. This translates into CASSFNPRLADSYEQYF.

This rearrangement joins TRBV3-1 (or the pseudogene TRBV3-2) to TRBJ1-1; a weak D match, TRBD1 (5 bases). The V end was cut by 1 base, the J end by 4 bases, with 10 bases between. The germline CDR1 and CDR2 sequences are LGHDT and YNNKEL (reference sequence). CDR3 length: 14 residues. In DNA, the CDR3 is TGTGCCAGCAGCCAAGTATTTAGGGGCACTGAAGCTTTCTTT. This encodes CASSQVFRGTEAFF.

The chain couples TRBV7-9 to TRBJ2-7, with 10 bases fitting TRBD1. This CDR3 spans 15 amino acids. The V and J ends lost 6 bases and 4 bases, in that order; junction bases with no gene match: 9. Germline CDR1 and CDR2: SEHNR and FQNEAQ (reference sequence). The CDR3 DNA sequence: TGTGCCAGCAGTTCCGGGACAGGGGCGACGTACGAGCAGTACTTC. Protein sequence: CASSSGTGATYEQYF.

This chain joins TRBV19 and TRBJ2-6, with TRBD1 identical over 9 bases. The CDR3 consists of 15 residues. The trim removed 6 bases at V and 0 bases at J, leaving 0 bases unmatched. Germline CDR1 is LNHDA and CDR2 is SQIVND (reference sequence). CDR3 protein: CASRTGGSGANVLTF. DNA for the CDR3: TGTGCCAGTAGGACAGGGGGCTCTGGGGCCAACGTCCTGACTTTC.

The chain employs TRBV5-1 and TRBJ2-7; a weak D match, TRBD1 (6 bases). The CDR3 extends over 14 amino acids. Germline CDR1 reads SGHRS; CDR2 reads YFSETQ. Trimming cost V 5 bases and J 6 bases, with 18 bases left between them. The CDR3 DNA reads TGCGCCAGCAGGGTCTCCCGGACAGCCCGCGAGCAGTACTTC. It specifies CASRVSRTAREQYF.

The chain employs TRBV29-1 and TRBJ1-1, with a weak D call TRBD1 (6 bases). CDR1 is SQVTM and CDR2 is ANQGSEA in the germline V gene. With 4 bases removed from V and 2 bases from J, the gap between germline ends came to 17 bases. The CDR3 has 15 residues. CDR3 DNA: TGCAGCGTTGGGGCCGCAAACAGGGTAAACACTGAAGCTTTCTTT. Its translation is CSVGAANRVNTEAFF. The whole variable domain, filled in from reference TRBV29-1 and TRBJ1-1, reads SAVISQKPSRDICQRGTSLTIQCQVDSQVTMMFWYRQQPGQSLTLIATANQGSEATYESGFVIDKFPISRPNLTFSTLTVSNMSPEDSSIYLCSVGAANRVNTEAFFGQGTRLTVV.

This chain connects TRBV12-3 or TRBV12-4 to TRBJ2-2, with a weak D call TRBD2 (6 bases). The CDR3 loop spans 13 amino acids. Trimming removed 6 bases from V and 5 bases from J, with 10 bases in between. The CDR3 DNA reads as TGTGCCAGCAGCGGGGGTAGTACCGGGGAGCTGTTTTTT. Its protein product is CASSGGSTGELFF.

V gene TRBV6-5 combines with J gene TRBJ1-1; 8 bases agree with TRBD1. This CDR3 is 14 amino acids long. After removal of 9 bases from V and 4 bases from J, the junction contained 10 bases not matched to a gene. Germline CDR1 MNHEY, CDR2 SVGAGI. The CDR3 region is CASSPGTGGTEAFF. The DNA of the CDR3 is TGTGCCAGTAGTCCGGGGACAGGAGGCACTGAAGCTTTCTTT.

The chain is built from TRBV29-1 and TRBJ1-1; the match to TRBD1 covers 8 bases. Losses at the gene ends were 6 bases for V and 11 bases for J; bases not matched to a gene: 11. This CDR3 region has 12 residues. Germline CDR1 SQVTM, CDR2 ANQGSEA. The CDR3 reads CSVRDRKSGAFF. CDR3 nucleotides: TGCAGCGTCCGGGACAGGAAGAGCGGGGCTTTCTTT.

The gene calls are TRBV7-2 and TRBJ2-5; possibly TRBD1 for D (5 bases). CDR3 length equals 14 residues. The V gene lost 3 bases and the J gene lost 5 bases, with 13 bases spanning the gap. Germline values: CDR1 SGHTA, CDR2 FQGNSA. CDR3: CASSFSGMGETQYF. The CDR3 DNA follows: TGTGCCAGCAGCTTTTCAGGGATGGGGGAGACCCAGTACTTC.

This chain links TRBV4-3 with TRBJ2-3; 11 bases are a match to TRBD2. The germline V gene encodes CDR1 LGHNA and CDR2 YSLEER. The CDR3 totals 19 residues. J was trimmed by 3 bases and V by 2 bases; bases with no gene match: 13. This CDR3 reads CASSQRTSGGPPATDTQYF. In nucleotides, the CDR3 is TGCGCCAGCAGCCAACGTACTAGCGGGGGACCCCCAGCAACAGATACGCAGTATTTT.

This clone has more than one count but fewer than ten. This chain links TRBV30 with TRBJ2-5; D gene unclear. The CDR3 is 13 residues long. V was cut by 1 base and J by 1 base, with 7 bases left in between. Germline loops: CDR1 GTSNPN, CDR2 SVGIG (reference sequence). DNA of the CDR3: TGTGCCTGGAGTGGCCATAGCCAAGAGACCCAGTACTTC. Its translation: CAWSGHSQETQYF.

This sequence joins TRBV6-5 and TRBJ2-1; TRBD1 matches at 10 bases. J lost 8 bases, V lost 7 bases, and 8 bases had no gene match. Germline V gene data show CDR1 as MNHEY and CDR2 as SVGAGI. The CDR3 extends over 14 amino acids. CDR3 in amino acids: CASNLGTGADEQFF. CDR3 in DNA: TGTGCCAGCAACCTCGGGACAGGGGCCGATGAGCAGTTCTTC.

The gene calls are TRBV7-8 and TRBJ1-1; TRBD1 might be the D (5 bases). The CDR3 runs 14 residues. V was pared by 0 bases and J by 3 bases, with 8 bases between. Germline CDR1 is SGHVS and CDR2 is FQNEAQ. The CDR3 loop reads CASSLAAGYTEAFF. CDR3 nucleotide sequence: TGTGCCAGCAGCTTAGCGGCAGGGTACACTGAAGCTTTCTTT.

This clone was seen a few times. The chain recombines TRBV6-6 with TRBJ2-2; a possible D gene is TRBD2 (5 bases). The CDR3 spans 15 residues. V dropped 10 bases and J dropped 0 bases, with 15 bases sitting between them. Germline CDR1 is MNHNY and CDR2 is SVGAGI (reference sequence). The CDR3 region has the DNA TGTGCCACCGCGTGGGTAGCGCCGAACACCGGGGAGCTGTTTTTT. Its protein product is CATAWVAPNTGELFF.

This chain links TRBV27 with TRBJ1-2; 8 bases line up with TRBD1. With V trimmed by 5 bases and J by 4 bases, 6 bases remained unmatched. The germline gives CDR1 MNHEY, CDR2 SMNVEV (reference sequence). CDR3 length equals 14 residues. The CDR3: CASSRGQGGYGYTF. The DNA of the CDR3 is TGTGCCAGCAGTCGAGGACAGGGCGGCTATGGCTACACCTTC.

The chain uses TRBV15 and TRBJ1-1; no reliable D call. CDR1 is LNHNV and CDR2 is YYDKDF in the germline V gene (reference sequence). The CDR3 loop spans 15 amino acids. Between the trimmed V and J ends, which lost 1 base and 8 bases, there was a span of 17 bases. The CDR3 loop is CATSRGVSFRGEAFF. Here the CDR3 DNA reads TGTGCCACCAGCAGAGGGGTTTCGTTCCGGGGAGAAGCTTTCTTT.

The chain combines TRBV10-1 with TRBJ2-2; 9 bases agree with TRBD1. Germline V gene lookup returns CDR1 WNHNN and CDR2 SYGVQD (reference sequence). With V trimmed by 4 bases and J by 2 bases, 2 bases remained unmatched. The CDR3 spans 15 residues. The CDR3 loop is CASSAGQGNTGELFF. The CDR3 region has the DNA TGCGCCAGCAGTGCGGGACAGGGAAACACCGGGGAGCTGTTTTTT.

This clone appeared a few times. This chain connects TRBV7-8 to TRBJ2-7, with D maybe TRBD1 (5 bases). V shed 1 base and J shed 2 bases, with 12 bases lying between them. The CDR3 extends over 15 amino acids. CDR1 is SGHVS, CDR2 FQNEAQ, per germline. The CDR3 loop is CASSLGVQGPYEQYF. The DNA for the CDR3 is TGTGCCAGCAGCTTAGGCGTTCAGGGCCCCTACGAGCAGTACTTC.

The chain employs TRBV9 and TRBJ2-2; weak D call: TRBD1 (6 bases). CDR1 and CDR2 (germline): SGDLS, YYNGEE. Between the trimmed V and J ends, which lost 0 bases and 1 base, there was a span of 19 bases. The CDR3 length is 19 residues. The CDR3 spells CASSVARTVGALNTGELFF. CDR3 coding DNA: TGTGCCAGCAGCGTAGCTCGCACGGTGGGGGCATTGAACACCGGGGAGCTGTTTTTT. Filled out from reference TRBV9 and TRBJ2-2, the complete variable domain reads DSGVTQTPKHLITATGQRVTLRCSPRSGDLSVYWYQQSLDQGLQFLIQYYNGEERAKGNILERFSAQQFPDLHSELNLSSLELGDSALYFCASSVARTVGALNTGELFFGEGSRLTVL.

This chain connects TRBV4-1 to TRBJ1-5, with D unresolved. Germline values: CDR1 MGHRA, CDR2 YSYEKL. CDR3 length equals 15 residues. V lost 0 bases, J lost 4 bases, and 10 bases lay in between. The CDR3 protein is CASSQDPNGNQPQHF. CDR3 DNA sequence: TGCGCCAGCAGCCAAGATCCTAACGGGAATCAGCCCCAGCATTTT.